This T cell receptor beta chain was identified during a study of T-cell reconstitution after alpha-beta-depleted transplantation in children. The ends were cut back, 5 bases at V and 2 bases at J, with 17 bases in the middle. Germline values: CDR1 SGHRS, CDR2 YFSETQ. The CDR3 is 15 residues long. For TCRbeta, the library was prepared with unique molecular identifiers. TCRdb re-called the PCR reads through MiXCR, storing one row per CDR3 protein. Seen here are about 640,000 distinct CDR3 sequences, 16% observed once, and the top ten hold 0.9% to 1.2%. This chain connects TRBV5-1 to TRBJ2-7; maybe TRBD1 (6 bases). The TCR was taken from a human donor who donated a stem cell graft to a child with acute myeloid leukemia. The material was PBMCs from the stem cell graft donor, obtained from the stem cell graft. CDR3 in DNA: TGCGCCAGCAGACTCGGGCAGGGGCGGGCCTACGAGCAGTACTTC. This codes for CASRLGQGRAYEQYF.